This TCR beta chain was sequenced for a study of CD8 T cells in Susac syndrome (dated by TCRdb to 2018 to 2020). With regard to the full study: Repertoire sequencing was used to test whether CD8+ T cell activation and differentiation in Susac syndrome was antigen driven. CD8+ T cell repertoire clonality was compared between some 13 healthy donors, some 14 Susac syndrome patients and fewer than 19 multiple sclerosis patients.

On the study overall, not on this receptor specifically: The number of individuals in the TCR sequencing and HLA analysis was acknowledged as relatively small.

Concerning this clonotype itself: Its recognized antigen is unknown. No much larger clone exists at a distance of one base, and base qualities are not known.

Peripheral blood CD8+ and CD4+ T cells from healthy donors, Susac syndrome patients and multiple sclerosis patients were profiled by high-throughput TCR beta sequencing. Multiple sclerosis controls were treatment-naive patients with stable or active relapsing-remitting disease fulfilling revised McDonald criteria. CD8+ TEMRA cells were enriched by FACS, while bulk CD8+ and CD4+ T cells were purified by magnetic negative isolation. Blood was drawn into EDTA tubes, processed within 24 hours, and PBMCs were isolated by density gradient centrifugation. PBMCs intended for TCR sequencing were cryopreserved in liquid nitrogen and thawed later in a water bath at 37 degrees C. Purity of sorted or isolated CD4+, CD8+ and CD8+ TEMRA cells was at least 90%. RNA was extracted with the RNeasy kit and roughly 0.5 to 1 ug was reverse transcribed using random hexamers. The immunoSEQ multiplex PCR assay, which covers 54 Vbeta and 13 Jbeta segments, was used to amplify TCR beta CDR3 regions. PCR amplification bias was corrected by using a synthetic template baseline for primer optimization and computational correction. From the authors' description of their analysis: Only productive sequences were kept, with reads annotated to V, D and J genes according to IMGT and analyzed in immunoSEQ Analyzer. To calculate clonality, Shannon entropy was normalized by log2 of the number of productive unique sequences and then subtracted from one. For each patient and control, public and private clones were evaluated among the 100 most prevalent clones. A clone was defined as Susac-specific if it was absent from the healthy and MS cohorts, from 1052 published viral clones and from other ImmuneACCESS disease sequences. The raw public data were reprocessed by TCRdb itself: fastp quality trimming at Q25, MiXCR clonotype calling, in-frame beta chains only. CDR3 protein duplicates are merged, each entry listing the most common genes and DNA. It is TCRdb's table, rather than the study itself, that gives the V and J calls and clone size. The sample profile shows about 430,000 distinct CDR3 sequences; approximately 85% of them were found once. Jointly, the top ten make up approximately 0.12% of the sample.

The sample comprised CD8+ T cells from PBMCs. The sequence was obtained from a human donor with multiple sclerosis.

In nucleotides, the sequence is TGCAGTGCTAGAGATTTAGGGACAGGGAATTCACCCCTCCACTTT. Its protein reads: CSARDLGTGNSPLHF. The rearrangement joined TRBV20-1 to TRBJ1-6; TRBD1 aligns with 9 central bases. Taken from cysteine to phenylalanine, the CDR3 has 15 residues. Just CDR3 DNA is preserved here, 45 bases in frame from base 1. CDR1 and CDR2 (DFQATT, SNEGSKA) derive from the germline V gene (reference sequence). Relative to germline, V is missing 0 bases and J is missing 7 bases, with 4 bases of the junction outside any gene match.